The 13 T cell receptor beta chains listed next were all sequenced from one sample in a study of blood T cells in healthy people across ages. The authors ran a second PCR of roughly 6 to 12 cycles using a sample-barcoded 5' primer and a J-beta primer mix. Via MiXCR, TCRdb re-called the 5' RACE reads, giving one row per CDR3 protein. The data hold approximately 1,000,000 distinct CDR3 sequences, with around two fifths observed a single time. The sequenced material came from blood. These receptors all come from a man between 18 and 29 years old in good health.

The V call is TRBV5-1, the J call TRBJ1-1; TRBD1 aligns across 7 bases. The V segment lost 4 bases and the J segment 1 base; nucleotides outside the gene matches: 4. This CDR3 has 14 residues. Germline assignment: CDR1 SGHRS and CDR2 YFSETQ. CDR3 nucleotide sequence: TGCGCCAGCAGCATGCGACAGGGGAACACTGAAGCTTTCTTT. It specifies CASSMRQGNTEAFF.

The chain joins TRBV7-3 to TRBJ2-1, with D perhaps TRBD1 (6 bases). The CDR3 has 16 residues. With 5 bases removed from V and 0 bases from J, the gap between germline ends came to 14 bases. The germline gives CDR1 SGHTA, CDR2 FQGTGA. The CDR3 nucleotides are TGTGCCAGCAGCCGAATTACAGGGAGCTCCTACAATGAGCAGTTCTTC. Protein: CASSRITGSSYNEQFF.

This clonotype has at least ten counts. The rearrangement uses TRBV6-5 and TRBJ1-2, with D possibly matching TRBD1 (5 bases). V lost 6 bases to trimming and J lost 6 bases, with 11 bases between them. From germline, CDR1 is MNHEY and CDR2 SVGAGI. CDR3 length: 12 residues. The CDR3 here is CASRSGRDGYTF. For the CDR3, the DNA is TGTGCCAGCAGATCAGGGAGGGATGGCTACACCTTC.

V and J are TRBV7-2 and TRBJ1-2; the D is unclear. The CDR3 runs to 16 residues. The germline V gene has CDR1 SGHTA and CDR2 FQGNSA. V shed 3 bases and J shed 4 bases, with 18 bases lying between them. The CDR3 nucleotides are TGTGCCAGCAGCTTCGGGCCGGCAGATCGACGCTATGGCTACACCTTC. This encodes CASSFGPADRRYGYTF. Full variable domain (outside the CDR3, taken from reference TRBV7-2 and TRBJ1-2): GAGVSQSPSNKVTEKGKDVELRCDPISGHTALYWYRQSLGQGLEFLIYFQGNSAPDKSGLPSDRFSAERTGGSVSTLTIQRTQQEDSAVYLCASSFGPADRRYGYTFGSGTRLTVV.

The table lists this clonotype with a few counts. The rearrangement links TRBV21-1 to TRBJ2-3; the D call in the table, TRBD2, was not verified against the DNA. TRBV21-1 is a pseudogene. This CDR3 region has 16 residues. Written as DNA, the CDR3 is TGTGCCAGCATTCCCGCGGGGCAGTCACAGGTAGATACGCAGTATTTT. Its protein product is CASIPAGQSQVDTQYF.

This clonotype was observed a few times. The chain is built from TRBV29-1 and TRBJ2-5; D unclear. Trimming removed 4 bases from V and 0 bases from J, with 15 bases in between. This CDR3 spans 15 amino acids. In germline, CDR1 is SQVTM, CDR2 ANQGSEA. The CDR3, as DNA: TGCAGCGTTGTGCCAGAGACAAAAAACCAAGAGACCCAGTACTTC. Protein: CSVVPETKNQETQYF. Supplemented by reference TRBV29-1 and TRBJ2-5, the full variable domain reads SAVISQKPSRDICQRGTSLTIQCQVDSQVTMMFWYRQQPGQSLTLIATANQGSEATYESGFVIDKFPISRPNLTFSTLTVSNMSPEDSSIYLCSVVPETKNQETQYFGPGTRLLVL.

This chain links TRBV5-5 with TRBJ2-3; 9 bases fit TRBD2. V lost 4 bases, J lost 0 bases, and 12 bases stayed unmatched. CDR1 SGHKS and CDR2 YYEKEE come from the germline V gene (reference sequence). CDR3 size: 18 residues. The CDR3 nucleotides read TGTGCCAGCAGCCCTACAGGACTAGCGACACGTAGCACAGATACGCAGTATTTT. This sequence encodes CASSPTGLATRSTDTQYF. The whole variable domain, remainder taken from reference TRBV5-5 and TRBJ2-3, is DAGVTQSPTHLIKTRGQQVTLRCSPISGHKSVSWYQQVLGQGPQFIFQYYEKEERGRGNFPDRFSARQFPNYSSELNVNALLLGDSALYLCASSPTGLATRSTDTQYFGPGTRLTVL.

The CDR3 DNA follows: TGTGCCAGCAGCCCCGGGACTAGGGCTTCCTATACGCAGTATTTT. It translates to CASSPGTRASYTQYF. V usage is TRBV7-8 and J usage is TRBJ2-3; 8 bases are shared with TRBD2. The CDR3 consists of 15 residues. V lost 5 bases, J lost 7 bases, and 11 bases stayed unmatched. Germline values: CDR1 SGHVS, CDR2 FQNEAQ.

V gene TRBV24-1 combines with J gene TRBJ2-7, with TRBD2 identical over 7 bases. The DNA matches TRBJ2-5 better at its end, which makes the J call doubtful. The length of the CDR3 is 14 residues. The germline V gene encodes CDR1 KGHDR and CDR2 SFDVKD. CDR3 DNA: TGTGCCGTCCCCGGAGAGAGAGCGGGGGAGACCCAGTACTTC. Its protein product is CAVPGERAGETQYF.

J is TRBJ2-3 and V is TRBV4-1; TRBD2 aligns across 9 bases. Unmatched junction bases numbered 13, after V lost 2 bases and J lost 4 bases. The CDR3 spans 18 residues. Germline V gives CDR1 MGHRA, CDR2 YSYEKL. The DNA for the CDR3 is TGCGCCAGCAGCCAACGAGCGGCTAGCGGGGAGAGTGCAGATACGCAGTATTTT. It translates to CASSQRAASGESADTQYF.

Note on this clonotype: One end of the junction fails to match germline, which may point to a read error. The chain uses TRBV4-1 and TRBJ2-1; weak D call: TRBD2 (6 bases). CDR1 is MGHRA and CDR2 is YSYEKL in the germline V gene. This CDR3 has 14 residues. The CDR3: CAGSQEGTLNEQFF. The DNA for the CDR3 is TGCGCCGGCAGCCAAGAGGGGACTCTGAATGAGCAGTTCTTC.

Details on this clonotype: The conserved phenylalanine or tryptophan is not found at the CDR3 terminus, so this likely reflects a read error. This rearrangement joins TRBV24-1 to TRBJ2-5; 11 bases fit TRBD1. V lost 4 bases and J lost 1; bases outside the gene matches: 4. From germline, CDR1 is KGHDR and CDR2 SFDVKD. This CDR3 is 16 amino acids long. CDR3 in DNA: TGTGCCACCAGTGAGATGGGGACAGGGGGCCAAGAGACCCAGTACTTG. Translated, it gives CATSEMGTGGQETQYL.

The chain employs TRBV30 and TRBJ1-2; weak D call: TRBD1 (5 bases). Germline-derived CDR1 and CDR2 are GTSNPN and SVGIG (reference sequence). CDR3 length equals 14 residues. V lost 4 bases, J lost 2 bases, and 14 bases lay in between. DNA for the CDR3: TGTGCCTGGATGAGAGGGGCCCAAAACTATGGCTACACCTTC. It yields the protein CAWMRGAQNYGYTF.